This TCR beta chain stems from a study of molecular identifiers for immune sequencing clone quantification. Using its own MiXCR run on the PCR reads, TCRdb lists one record per CDR3 protein. Of about 67,000 distinct CDR3 sequences in the sample, around a sixth were seen once. Germline CDR1 is WSHSY and CDR2 is SAAADI. With V trimmed by 7 bases and J by 3 bases, 7 bases remained unmatched. There are 15 residues in the CDR3. This clonotype has a count of ten or more. Material for sequencing was naive CD8+ T cells from blood, with Jurkat cell RNA spiked in. Subset meaning: FACS-sorted CD8+CD4-CCR7+CD45RA+ naive T cells. The chain joins TRBV10-2 to TRBJ2-2; 8 bases line up with TRBD1. This TCR derives from a human donor in good health. Some libraries in this study had Jurkat cell RNA spiked in. CDR3 protein: CASMGTTGDTGELFF. CDR3 nucleotides: TGCGCCAGCATGGGGACGACAGGGGACACCGGGGAGCTGTTTTTT.